The 27 T cell receptor beta chains below were found in one sample sequenced in a study of blood T cell repertoires in COVID-19. Clones were sequenced by immunoSEQ multiplex PCR, and TCRdb holds only the in-frame ones, with some missing. The sample carries about 190,000 clones, around 90% recorded once. The source material was peripheral blood. The receptors derive from a man aged 40-50 years with acute or convalescent COVID-19.

This clone was recorded only once. The V call is TRBV10-1, the J call TRBJ2-2; 10 bases are a match to TRBD2. This CDR3 spans 15 amino acids. CDR1 is WNHNN and CDR2 is SYGVQD in the germline V gene (reference sequence). V was pared by 3 bases and J by 4 bases, with 2 bases of the junction left unmatched. The DNA of the CDR3 is TGCGCCAGCAGTGAAGCGGGGGGGGCCACCGGGGAGCTGTTTTTT. Its translation: CASSEAGGATGELFF.

The chain couples TRBV21-1 to TRBJ2-2; the table's D call TRBD1 went unverified against the DNA. TRBV21-1 is recorded as a pseudogene. The CDR3 has 16 residues. Here the CDR3 DNA reads TGTGCCAGCAGCTTTCGTGGACAGGGAGCTTCCGGGGAGCTGTTTTTT. It yields the protein CASSFRGQGASGELFF.

The chain combines TRBV5-4 with TRBJ2-1, with TRBD1 as a possible D gene (5 bases). The V and J ends lost 0 bases and 0 bases respectively, with 10 bases between them. CDR1 and CDR2 (germline): SGHNT, YYREEE (reference sequence). The CDR3 is 16 residues long. This CDR3 reads CASSLGGQSSYNEQFF. Here the CDR3 DNA reads TGTGCCAGCAGCTTGGGGGGCCAGAGCTCCTACAATGAGCAGTTCTTC. Looking up the rest from reference TRBV5-4 and TRBJ2-1 gives the full variable domain: ETGVTQSPTHLIKTRGQQVTLRCSSQSGHNTVSWYQQALGQGPQFIFQYYREEENGRGNFPPRFSGLQFPNYSSELNVNALELDDSALYLCASSLGGQSSYNEQFFGPGTRLTVL.

This chain connects TRBV7-2 to TRBJ2-3; 15 positions agree with TRBD2. This CDR3 has 16 amino acids. Germline CDR1 reads SGHTA; CDR2 reads FQGNSA. V shed 6 bases, J shed 5 bases, and the junction held 6 bases outside the gene matches. The CDR3 protein is CASRRTSGGAGDTQYF. In DNA form, the CDR3 reads TGTGCCAGCAGACGGACTAGCGGGGGGGCTGGAGATACGCAGTATTTT.

This chain connects TRBV28 to TRBJ1-2; the D gene is possibly TRBD1 (6 bases). V gave up 11 bases and J gave up 4 bases, with 14 bases separating them. The CDR3 totals 12 residues. CDR1 and CDR2 from the germline V gene are MDHEN and SYDVKM. This CDR3 is CAVETGIYGYTF. The CDR3 coding sequence is TGTGCCGTTGAGACAGGAATCTATGGCTACACCTTC.

The chain combines TRBV28 with TRBJ1-2; TRBD1 aligns across 9 bases. With 6 bases clipped from V and 4 bases from J, the junction kept 12 bases outside the gene matches. From germline, CDR1 is MDHEN and CDR2 SYDVKM. CDR3 length: 16 residues. The CDR3 bases are TGTGCCAGCAGCAGGCCGGGCGGGACAGGGAGCTATGGCTACACCTTC. This encodes CASSRPGGTGSYGYTF.

This sequence joins TRBV2 and TRBJ2-7, with D possibly matching TRBD1 (6 bases). V was clipped by 6 bases and J by 4 bases, with 10 bases between them. CDR3 length: 12 residues. The germline gives CDR1 SNHLY, CDR2 FYNNEI. In DNA, the CDR3 is TGTGCCAGCAGGGGACACGTTTACGAGCAGTACTTC. As protein: CASRGHVYEQYF.

The rearrangement links TRBV5-6 to TRBJ2-1, with D unclear. Deletions cut 4 bases from V and 3 bases from J, with 17 bases between. The CDR3 extends over 16 amino acids. In germline, CDR1 is SGHDT, CDR2 YYEEEE. The chain's CDR3 is CASSPGQKVNYNEQFF. The CDR3 nucleotides are TGTGCCAGCAGCCCTGGGCAGAAAGTGAACTACAATGAGCAGTTCTTC.

CDR3 DNA sequence: TGTGCCAGCCGCGGAGGGTCCTACGAGCAGTACTTC. This encodes CASRGGSYEQYF. The chain employs TRBV12-3 or TRBV12-4 and TRBJ2-7; tentative D call: TRBD2 (6 bases). This CDR3 is 12 amino acids long. V was pared by 8 bases and J by 1 base, with 9 bases between.

This clone was observed once. This chain uses TRBV30 with TRBJ1-5; 8 nucleotides align to TRBD1. CDR1 and CDR2 from the germline V gene are GTSNPN and SVGIG (reference sequence). CDR3 length equals 13 residues. Trimming removed 2 bases from V and 7 bases from J; junction bases left unmatched: 4. The CDR3 region has the DNA TGTGCCTGGAGTTCGGGACAGGAGCAGCCCCAGCATTTT. This codes for CAWSSGQEQPQHF.

The gene calls are TRBV5-1 and TRBJ1-5; 7 bases line up with TRBD1. Germline CDR1 and CDR2: SGHRS and YFSETQ. The CDR3 extends over 17 amino acids. Trimming took 0 bases from V and 3 from J; bases not matched to a gene: 9. The CDR3 region has the DNA TGCGCCAGCAGCTTGGCCGGAAAAGGGGGCTACAATCAGCCCCAGCATTTT. Translated: CASSLAGKGGYNQPQHF.

The chain links TRBV7-2 to TRBJ1-1, with no clear D. The CDR3 covers 15 residues. Looked up from germline, CDR1 is SGHTA and CDR2 is FQGNSA. Trimming cost V 5 bases and J 0 bases, with 13 bases left between them. CDR3 nucleotides: TGTGCCAGCAGCCCAAACCCGAACATGAACACTGAAGCTTTCTTT. Translation: CASSPNPNMNTEAFF.

CDR3 DNA: TGTGCCAGAAGTGGGGACAGGGGGACCTATAGCAATCAGCCCCAGCATTTT. Its protein is CARSGDRGTYSNQPQHF. The genes are TRBV5-3 and TRBJ1-5; 11 bases align to TRBD1. TRBV5-3 is an ORF, with its function uncertain. The V and J ends lost 5 bases and 0 bases, in that order; junction bases with no gene match: 7. The CDR3 is 17 residues long.

V is TRBV12-3 or TRBV12-4 and J is TRBJ2-5; unclear D gene. This CDR3 comprises 13 residues. The V gene lost 3 bases and the J gene lost 2 bases, with 7 bases spanning the gap. The CDR3 nucleotides are TGTGCCAGCAGTTTGAACTTACAAGAGACCCAGTACTTC. Its translation: CASSLNLQETQYF.

The V and J genes are TRBV7-9 and TRBJ1-6; TRBD1 matches at 10 bases. Germline CDR1 and CDR2: SEHNR and FQNEAQ (reference sequence). This CDR3 has 13 residues. The J segment lost 7 bases and the V segment lost 11 bases, leaving 5 bases of the junction unmatched. CDR3 DNA sequence: TGTGCCGGACAGGGGGATGGCAATTCACCCCTCCACTTT. Its protein is CAGQGDGNSPLHF.

The chain joins TRBV10-3 to TRBJ1-2, with D possibly being TRBD1 (6 bases). The germline V gene has CDR1 ENHRY and CDR2 SYGVKD. The CDR3 loop spans 15 amino acids. V was shortened by 6 bases and J by 6 bases, with 20 bases between the two germline ends. The CDR3 is CAIRAMAAAGDGYTF. The CDR3 bases are TGTGCCATCAGGGCCATGGCGGCGGCAGGGGATGGCTACACCTTC.

This clone was found a few times. The J gene is TRBJ2-2, the V gene TRBV5-5, with 7 bases that match TRBD2. The trim removed 1 base at V and 6 bases at J, leaving 6 bases unmatched. CDR3 length: 15 amino acids. The germline V gene has CDR1 SGHKS and CDR2 YYEKEE (reference sequence). CDR3 in DNA: TGTGCCAGCAGCTTGCGGGGGGTGGGAGCCGGGGAGCTGTTTTTT. Amino acid sequence: CASSLRGVGAGELFF.

The chain recombines TRBV5-4 with TRBJ2-2; the match to TRBD1 covers 8 bases. CDR1 is SGHNT and CDR2 is YYREEE in the germline V gene (reference sequence). Trimming cost V 5 bases and J 7 bases; bases outside gene matches: 7. This CDR3 has 14 residues. For the CDR3, the DNA is TGTGCCAGCAGGAGGGGACAGGAAAGCGGGGAGCTGTTTTTT. Translation gives CASRRGQESGELFF.

The chain is built from TRBV6-2 or TRBV6-3 and TRBJ1-1, with TRBD1 identical over 10 bases. Unmatched junction bases numbered 2, after V lost 4 bases and J lost 3 bases. This CDR3 region has 14 residues. CDR1 is MNHEY and CDR2 is SVGEGT in the germline V gene. CDR3 sequence: CASSSGTGDTEAFF. The DNA for the CDR3 is TGTGCCAGCAGTTCGGGGACAGGGGACACTGAAGCTTTCTTT.

The chain combines TRBV6-5 with TRBJ1-2, with TRBD1 as a possible D gene (5 bases). This CDR3 has 10 residues. Deletions cut 11 bases from V and 9 bases from J, with 13 bases between. Germline-derived CDR1 and CDR2 are MNHEY and SVGAGI. In nucleotides, the CDR3 is TGTGCCGCGGGGCTTTGGAGCTACACCTTC. It translates to CAAGLWSYTF.

The V gene is TRBV30, the J gene TRBJ1-5; D possibly corresponds to TRBD1 (5 bases). The CDR3 is 13 amino acids. The ends were cut back, 7 bases at V and 4 bases at J, with 14 bases in the middle. CDR1 is GTSNPN, CDR2 SVGIG, per germline (reference sequence). In DNA, the CDR3 is TGTGCCTTAAACGTCAGGGAAAATCAGCCCCAGCATTTT. Its translation is CALNVRENQPQHF.

This clone has a single count. The chain recombines TRBV6-1 with TRBJ1-2, with D maybe TRBD1 (6 bases). Trimming cost V 4 bases and J 0 bases, with 9 bases left between them. CDR3 length equals 14 residues. CDR1 and CDR2 (germline): MNHNS, SASEGT. The CDR3: CASSGTVPNYGYTF. CDR3 sequence (DNA): TGTGCCAGCAGTGGGACAGTTCCTAACTATGGCTACACCTTC.

This chain connects TRBV4-1 to TRBJ1-4, with 10 bases identical to TRBD1. The CDR3 contains 18 residues. V lost 0 bases to trimming and J lost 7 bases; unmatched junction nucleotides: 11. Germline CDR1 and CDR2: MGHRA and YSYEKL. The CDR3 bases are TGCGCCAGCAGCCAAGATCTTGGGGGACAGGGGTTAAGTGAAAAACTGTTTTTT. It yields the protein CASSQDLGGQGLSEKLFF.

The rearrangement links TRBV19 to TRBJ1-5, with no clear D. The CDR3 is made up of 13 amino acids. Germline V gene sequence: CDR1 LNHDA, CDR2 SQIVND (reference sequence). V was cut by 9 bases and J by 7 bases, with 16 bases left in between. The CDR3 region has the DNA TGTGCCAGCAAGGCAAGCGGTGACCAGCCCCAGCATTTT. Its translation: CASKASGDQPQHF.

The table lists this clone with a count of one. This rearrangement joins TRBV6-2 or TRBV6-3 to TRBJ2-5, with TRBD2 matching 12 bases. Germline CDR1 is MNHEY and CDR2 is SVGEGT. The junction had 12 bases not matched to a gene; V was cut back by 2 bases and J by 5 bases. This CDR3 region has 18 residues. The CDR3 DNA reads as TGTGCCAGCAGTTACCAAACGACTAGCGGGGGAGACACGGAGACCCAGTACTTC. Its protein is CASSYQTTSGGDTETQYF.

The V call is TRBV2, the J call TRBJ2-1; 11 bases fit TRBD2. The trim removed 5 bases at V and 9 bases at J, leaving 9 bases unmatched. The CDR3 is 15 residues long. From germline, CDR1 is SNHLY and CDR2 FYNNEI. Here the CDR3 reads CASSFSGGAGSEQFF. The CDR3, as DNA: TGTGCCAGCAGTTTTAGCGGGGGGGCCGGTAGTGAGCAGTTCTTC.

The V and J genes are TRBV6-5 and TRBJ2-3; maybe TRBD2 (5 bases). V was trimmed by 7 bases and J by 4 bases, leaving 15 bases between them. Germline assignment: CDR1 MNHEY and CDR2 SVGAGI. This CDR3 has 14 residues. DNA of the CDR3: TGTGCCAGCATTACTAGTCCCCCTCCAGATACGCAGTATTTT. This codes for CASITSPPPDTQYF.